A selection of T cell receptor beta chains follows, all from one sample in a study of blood T cell repertoires in COVID-19. Libraries were prepared by immunoSEQ multiplex PCR; TCRdb keeps only in-frame clonotypes and omits some of them. This sample has some 250,000 clones, with 82% found just once. The source material was peripheral blood. All receptors derive from a woman aged 18-29 years with acute or convalescent COVID-19. The CDR3 runs from the conserved cysteine through the conserved F or W. D genes are given only for firm matches. A clone size is listed for some rows: how often the clone was seen (once, few, many), or a class if it is expanded.

TRBD2	NA	TRBJ2-3	TRBV7-2	TGTGCCAGCAGCTTACTTGTCTTGGGACTAGCGGGAGTGGGAGATACGCAGTATTTT	CASSLLVLGLAGVGDTQYF
TRBD2	NA	TRBJ2-1	TRBV27	TGTGCCAGCAGTTCTAATCTAAAACCTAGCGGGAGGTACAATGAGCAGTTCTTC	CASSSNLKPSGRYNEQFF
NA	few	TRBJ1-2	TRBV20-1	TGCAGTGCTACCAACAGATTTGGCTACACCTTC	CSATNRFGYTF
TRBD2	NA	TRBJ2-3	TRBV29-1	TGCAGCGTTGAAGGGACTAGCGGTAGCACAGATACGCAGTATTTT	CSVEGTSGSTDTQYF
NA	NA	TRBJ2-2	TRBV10-2	TGCGCCAGCACGTTTTCCCTAGCTCTGCCCGGGGAGCTGTTTTTT	CASTFSLALPGELFF
TRBD1	NA	TRBJ2-7	TRBV5-4	TGTGCCAGCAGCTATACCGGGACAGGGGTGGGCGAGCAGTACTTC	CASSYTGTGVGEQYF
TRBD2	NA	TRBJ2-1	TRBV28	TGTGCCAGCAGCCCCCCGGGACTAGCGGGAACCTATGAGCAGTTCTTC	CASSPPGLAGTYEQFF
NA	NA	TRBJ2-7	TRBV11-1	TGTGCCAGCAGCTACTCTAGCGAGACCCCCTACGAGCAGTACTTC	CASSYSSETPYEQYF
TRBD1	NA	TRBJ2-7	TRBV2	TGTGCCAGCAGCGGAGGGACAGGAGGACTCTACGAGCAGTACTTC	CASSGGTGGLYEQYF
NA	NA	TRBJ1-1	TRBV5-6	TGTGCCAGCAGCCTCGGTCGTTACACTGAAGCTTTCTTT	CASSLGRYTEAFF
NA	NA	TRBJ2-4	TRBV5-4	TGTGCCAGCAGCTCGTGGGGGGTAGCCAAAAACATTCAGTACTTC	CASSSWGVAKNIQYF
NA	NA	TRBJ2-1	TRBV24-1	TGTGCCACCAGTGAAGGCGGGCTCGCCTACAATGAGCAGTTCTTC	CATSEGGLAYNEQFF
TRBD2	NA	TRBJ2-7	TRBV3-1/TRBV3-2	TGTGCCAGCAGCCAAGCGGGGGGGTCAACGAGGGAGCAGTACTTC	CASSQAGGSTREQYF
NA	NA	TRBJ2-5	TRBV29-1	TGCAGCGTCCCCGGGGCTAGCGTTGACCAAGAGACCCAGTACTTC	CSVPGASVDQETQYF
TRBD1	NA	TRBJ1-2	TRBV19	TGTGCCAGTAGTCGGACAGGATCTCCTTATGGCTACACCTTC	CASSRTGSPYGYTF
TRBD1	NA	TRBJ1-4	TRBV7-8	TGTGCCAGCAGCTTAGCCCCCGACAGGGCGGAGGAAAAACTGTTTTTT	CASSLAPDRAEEKLFF
NA	few	TRBJ1-1	TRBV27	TGTGCCAGCAGTATAGGGACTTTGAACACTGAAGCTTTCTTT	CASSIGTLNTEAFF
TRBD2	NA	TRBJ2-3	TRBV30	TGTGCCTGGAGTGTAGGGAGGGGTTTTTCAGATACGCAGTATTTT	CAWSVGRGFSDTQYF
TRBD2	once	TRBJ2-5	TRBV4-1	TGCGCCAGCAGCCTGGGACTAGCGGGGGAAGAGACCCAGTACTTC	CASSLGLAGEETQYF
TRBD1	NA	TRBJ1-4	TRBV6-5	TGTGCCACCAGGCAGGGGGCGGAAGAAAAACTGTTTTTT	CATRQGAEEKLFF
NA	NA	TRBJ1-5	TRBV19	TGTGCCAGTAGTATGTTCAGGGGAGCGGATCAGCCCCAGCATTTT	CASSMFRGADQPQHF
TRBD1	NA	TRBJ1-4	TRBV2	TGTGCCAGCAGTGAAACAGGGGGCGGGATTGAAAAACTGTTTTTT	CASSETGGGIEKLFF
TRBD1	few	TRBJ1-1	TRBV30	TGTGCCTGGGTACAGGGGAGTTGGACTGAAGCTTTCTTT	CAWVQGSWTEAFF
TRBD1	NA	TRBJ2-1	TRBV4-3	TGCGCCAGCAGCCGTGACAGGGCCAATGAGCAGTTCTTC	CASSRDRANEQFF
NA	NA	TRBJ1-1	TRBV27	TGTGCCAGCAGTTTCGGTTTTGCGGGTTTTGAGGCTTTCTTT	CASSFGFAGFEAFF
NA	NA	TRBJ2-7	TRBV4-3	TGCGCCAGCAGCCAAGCTCAGGGAGGTGGGGCCTACGAGCAGTACTTC	CASSQAQGGGAYEQYF
NA	NA	TRBJ2-1	TRBV5-1	TGCGCCAGCAGCTTGGGGGCCTCCCCGGGGGACAATGAGCAGTTCTTC	CASSLGASPGDNEQFF
NA	NA	TRBJ2-3	TRBV6-5	TGTGCCAGCAGTTACTCGAGGCCGCCAGATACGCAGTATTTT	CASSYSRPPDTQYF
NA	NA	TRBJ1-2	TRBV3-1/TRBV3-2	TGTGCCAGCAGCCCCACCTCCCGTATCGGGTATCCTATGGGCTACACCTTC	CASSPTSRIGYPMGYTF
TRBD1	NA	TRBJ1-6	TRBV27	TGTGCCAGCAGTTTAGGTCAACCGGGACAGGGGATCTCACCCCTCCACTTT	CASSLGQPGQGISPLHF
NA	few	TRBJ2-1	TRBV5-1	TGCGCCAGCAGCTTGGAAGACTTAGTCAATGAGCAGTTCTTC	CASSLEDLVNEQFF
TRBD1	once	TRBJ2-7	TRBV5-5	TGTGCCAGCAGCCCCGGGACAGGAGTGGCCTACGAGCAGTACTTC	CASSPGTGVAYEQYF
TRBD2	NA	TRBJ2-1	TRBV7-6	TGTGCCAGCAGCTCCTCTAGCGGGAGGGCCGGGAATGAGCAGTTCTTC	CASSSSSGRAGNEQFF
TRBD2	NA	TRBJ2-1	TRBV11-2	TGTGCCAGCAGCTTGACTAGCGCGAACGCCTACAATGAGCAGTTCTTC	CASSLTSANAYNEQFF
NA	few	TRBJ1-2	TRBV6-5	TGTGCCAGCAGTTACCGTGGGGGCGCCGACTATGGCTACACCTTC	CASSYRGGADYGYTF
NA	NA	TRBJ1-3	TRBV7-2	TGTGCCAGCAGCTTAGTGGACAGAGGAAACACCATATATTTT	CASSLVDRGNTIYF
NA	NA	TRBJ2-3	TRBV5-1	TGCGCCAGCAGCCCGCAGAATAGTGGGGCTACGCAGTATTTT	CASSPQNSGATQYF
NA	few	TRBJ2-2	TRBV25-1	TGTGCCGTCGCACAACAGACCGGGGAGCTGTTTTTT	CAVAQQTGELFF
NA	NA	TRBJ1-4	TRBV5-1	TGCGCCAGCAGCTTGGGGGCGCGAGCTAATGAAAAACTGTTTTTT	CASSLGARANEKLFF
NA	NA	TRBJ2-1	TRBV6-6	TGTGCCAGCTCCGGAGCGGGCTACGGTAATGATGAGCAGTTCTTC	CASSGAGYGNDEQFF
NA	few	TRBJ1-3	TRBV21-1	TGTGCCAGCAGCAAAGTCAGACAGGGAAAGGCTGGAAACACCATATATTTT	CASSKVRQGKAGNTIYF